These T cell receptor beta chains were read from a single sample in a study of chemoradiotherapy in HPV16-positive cancers. Generated by immunoSEQ multiplex PCR, the TCRdb table keeps only in-frame clones and is missing some. This sample has roughly 9,000 clones; 78% occur once, and the top ten carry 9% to 10%. This sample was gathered from a patient who underwent chemoradiotherapy. The receptors derive from a human donor with HPV-associated anogenital cancer. CDR3s include the opening cysteine and the closing phenylalanine or tryptophan. Each record gives: V gene, J gene, D gene, clone size, CDR3 protein, CDR3 DNA. A D gene is named only where the DNA matches it firmly. Expanded clones are given a class, and other clones once, few, many or no size at all.

V: TRBV7-9; J: TRBJ2-3; D: TRBD2; size: -; CDR3: CASSLGGGASTDTQYF; DNA: TGTGCCAGCAGCTTAGGCGGGGGTGCTAGCACAGATACGCAGTATTTT
V: TRBV21-1; J: TRBJ2-3; D: -; size: -; CDR3: CASRGLAGGLQSDTQYF; DNA: TGTGCCAGCAGGGGACTAGCGGGGGGGCTCCAGTCAGATACGCAGTATTTT
V: TRBV5-4; J: TRBJ1-2; D: -; size: -; CDR3: CASSLGGTYGYTF; DNA: TGTGCCAGCAGCTTGGGCGGTACCTATGGCTACACCTTC
V: TRBV10-1; J: TRBJ1-1; D: -; size: -; CDR3: CASSGETSRNPGLAFF; DNA: TGCGCCAGCAGTGGGGAGACCTCCCGTAATCCAGGTCTAGCTTTCTTT
V: TRBV29-1; J: TRBJ1-4; D: -; size: -; CDR3: CSVAEGPSNEKLFF; DNA: TGCAGCGTTGCGGAGGGACCGTCGAATGAAAAACTGTTTTTT
V: TRBV5-1; J: TRBJ1-4; D: -; size: -; CDR3: CASSLEAVGGEKLFF; DNA: TGCGCCAGCAGCTTGGAGGCAGTGGGGGGGGAAAAACTGTTTTTT
V: TRBV28; J: TRBJ2-5; D: TRBD2; size: -; CDR3: CASSSGGDTQETQYF; DNA: TGTGCCAGCAGTTCGGGGGGGGACACACAAGAGACCCAGTACTTC
V: TRBV7-9; J: TRBJ2-2; D: -; size: once; CDR3: CASRAGLPTGELFF; DNA: TGTGCCAGCAGGGCCGGGCTACCCACCGGGGAGCTGTTTTTT
V: TRBV10-3; J: TRBJ1-3; D: -; size: -; CDR3: CAISGSSSGNTIYF; DNA: TGTGCCATCAGCGGATCGTCGTCTGGAAACACCATATATTTT
V: TRBV19; J: TRBJ2-1; D: TRBD2; size: -; CDR3: CATQRGADYNEQFF; DNA: TGTGCCACTCAGCGGGGGGCCGATTACAATGAGCAGTTCTTC
V: TRBV7-9; J: TRBJ2-7; D: TRBD1; size: few; CDR3: CASSVPGQAGEQYF; DNA: TGTGCCAGCAGCGTCCCGGGACAGGCTGGCGAGCAGTACTTC
V: TRBV10-3; J: TRBJ2-1; D: -; size: -; CDR3: CAITSNPQNEQFF; DNA: TGTGCCATCACCTCGAATCCCCAAAATGAGCAGTTCTTC
V: TRBV18; J: TRBJ2-2; D: -; size: -; CDR3: CASSPRETGELFF; DNA: TGTGCCAGCTCACCACGTGAGACCGGGGAGCTGTTTTTT
V: TRBV7-3; J: TRBJ2-3; D: TRBD2; size: -; CDR3: CASSLVIAGGGGTDTQYF; DNA: TGTGCCAGCAGCTTAGTGATAGCGGGGGGCGGGGGCACAGATACGCAGTATTTT
V: TRBV18; J: TRBJ2-2; D: -; size: -; CDR3: CASSPKGSATGELFF; DNA: TGTGCCAGCTCACCAAAGGGGTCAGCCACCGGGGAGCTGTTTTTT
V: TRBV29-1; J: TRBJ2-4; D: -; size: -; CDR3: CSVEDSGAVKNIQYF; DNA: TGCAGCGTTGAAGATTCCGGGGCTGTCAAAAACATTCAGTACTTC
V: TRBV9; J: TRBJ2-5; D: -; size: -; CDR3: CASSANWGQQETQYF; DNA: TGTGCCAGCAGCGCCAACTGGGGGCAGCAGGAGACCCAGTACTTC
V: TRBV6-1; J: TRBJ1-6; D: -; size: -; CDR3: CASSVSRGGESSPLHF; DNA: TGTGCCAGCAGTGTATCCCGGGGAGGAGAGTCGTCACCCCTCCACTTT
V: TRBV9; J: TRBJ2-1; D: TRBD2; size: -; CDR3: CASSKSGGANEQFF; DNA: TGTGCCAGCAGCAAGAGCGGGGGGGCTAATGAGCAGTTCTTC
V: TRBV10-3; J: TRBJ1-1; D: -; size: -; CDR3: CATGIMGDSTEAFF; DNA: TGTGCCACAGGGATAATGGGGGATAGCACTGAAGCTTTCTTT
V: TRBV11-2; J: TRBJ1-2; D: -; size: -; CDR3: CASSPGTQLGYTF; DNA: TGTGCCAGCAGCCCTGGGACGCAGTTAGGCTACACCTTC
V: TRBV2; J: TRBJ2-1; D: -; size: -; CDR3: CASRLNRDNEQFF; DNA: TGTGCCAGCAGGCTAAACAGGGACAATGAGCAGTTCTTC
V: TRBV28; J: TRBJ2-3; D: -; size: -; CDR3: CASGVLTDTQYF; DNA: TGTGCCAGCGGGGTTCTCACAGATACGCAGTATTTT
V: TRBV5-1; J: TRBJ1-6; D: -; size: few; CDR3: CASSPNLSEGYSDSPLHF; DNA: TGCGCCAGCAGCCCGAACTTGTCGGAGGGTTATTCGGATTCACCCCTCCACTTT
V: TRBV27; J: TRBJ1-2; D: TRBD1; size: -; CDR3: CASSARGQNRGYTF; DNA: TGTGCCAGCAGCGCCAGGGGGCAGAACCGGGGCTACACCTTC
V: TRBV5-4; J: TRBJ2-6; D: -; size: few; CDR3: CASSPGQSGANVLTF; DNA: TGTGCCAGCAGCCCTGGACAGTCTGGGGCCAACGTCCTGACTTTC
V: TRBV7-2; J: TRBJ2-3; D: TRBD2; size: -; CDR3: CASSGTSGGAITDTQYF; DNA: TGTGCCAGCAGCGGTACTAGCGGGGGGGCCATCACAGATACGCAGTATTTT
V: TRBV5-1; J: TRBJ1-1; D: -; size: few; CDR3: CATKQSRGGTEAFF; DNA: TGCGCCACCAAACAGTCCCGGGGGGGCACTGAAGCTTTCTTT
V: TRBV2; J: TRBJ1-5; D: TRBD1; size: few; CDR3: CASSLTGVPPQHF; DNA: TGTGCCAGCAGTCTCACAGGGGTCCCACCCCAGCATTTT
V: TRBV11-2; J: TRBJ2-7; D: TRBD2; size: few; CDR3: CASSPIGLASAEQYF; DNA: TGTGCCAGCAGCCCGATAGGACTAGCTTCTGCCGAGCAGTACTTC
V: TRBV18; J: TRBJ2-3; D: TRBD2; size: -; CDR3: CASSREGVLTDTQYF; DNA: TGTGCCAGCTCACGGGAGGGTGTACTCACAGATACGCAGTATTTT
V: TRBV19; J: TRBJ1-6; D: -; size: -; CDR3: CASSMGLDNSPLHF; DNA: TGTGCCAGTAGTATGGGACTGGATAATTCACCCCTCCACTTT
V: TRBV10-3; J: TRBJ2-5; D: TRBD2; size: -; CDR3: CATTRDGRSLRGGETQYF; DNA: TGTGCCACCACCCGGGACGGTCGCTCTCTGCGGGGAGGGGAGACCCAGTACTTC
V: TRBV15; J: TRBJ2-5; D: -; size: -; CDR3: CATSRQQFRGRQTQYF; DNA: TGTGCCACCAGCAGACAACAATTTAGAGGGAGGCAGACCCAGTACTTC
V: TRBV5-1; J: TRBJ1-2; D: -; size: -; CDR3: CASSFDGSNYGYTF; DNA: TGCGCCAGCAGCTTCGATGGGTCGAACTATGGCTACACCTTC